This T cell receptor (beta chain) was captured by sequencing in a study of CD8 T cells in ankylosing spondylitis. General study results and limits: About 8 highly homologous variants formed a TCR beta motif that appeared characteristic of ankylosing spondylitis blood.

This CDR3 has 16 amino acids. CDR1 is SEHNR, CDR2 FQNEAQ, per germline (reference sequence). V lost 5 bases and J lost 1; bases outside the gene matches: 6. TCRdb ran MiXCR on the 5' RACE reads and lists one entry per CDR3 protein. Of fewer than 750,000 distinct CDR3 sequences listed, around 17% are singletons. Comments on this clonotype: What it binds is unknown.

The gene calls are TRBV7-9 and TRBJ2-3; 10 bases are a match to TRBD2. The specimen sequenced was blood, either unsorted or a sorted T cell fraction (not recorded which). The TCR comes from a male donor with ankylosing spondylitis. This chain's CDR3 is CASSPLAGPGTDTQYF. The CDR3 DNA reads as TGTGCCAGCAGCCCACTAGCGGGGCCGGGCACAGATACGCAGTATTTT.